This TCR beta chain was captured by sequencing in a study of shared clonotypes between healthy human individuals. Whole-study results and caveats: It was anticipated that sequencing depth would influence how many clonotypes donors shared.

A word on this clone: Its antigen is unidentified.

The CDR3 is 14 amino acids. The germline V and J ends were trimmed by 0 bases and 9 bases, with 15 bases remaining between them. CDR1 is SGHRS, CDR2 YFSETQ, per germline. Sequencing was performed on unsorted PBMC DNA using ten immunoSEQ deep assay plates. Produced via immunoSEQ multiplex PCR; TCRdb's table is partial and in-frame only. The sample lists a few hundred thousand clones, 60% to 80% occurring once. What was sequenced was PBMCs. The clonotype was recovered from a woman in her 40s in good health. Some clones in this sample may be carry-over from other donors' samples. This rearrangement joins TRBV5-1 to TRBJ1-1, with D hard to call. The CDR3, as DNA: TGCGCCAGCAGCTTGGCCGAGTCAGACACCCAAGCTTTCTTT. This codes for CASSLAESDTQAFF.